The 25 T cell receptor beta chains below all came from one sample that was sequenced in a study of blood T cell repertoires in COVID-19. Produced via immunoSEQ multiplex PCR; TCRdb's table is partial and in-frame only. The table shows about 250,000 clones, with approximately 88% occurring only once. The source material was PBMCs or T cells enriched from blood (not recorded which). The receptors were gathered from a woman aged 40 to 50 who had been exposed to COVID-19.

This chain connects TRBV30 to TRBJ1-1, with 11 bases aligning to TRBD1. CDR1 and CDR2 (germline): GTSNPN, SVGIG (reference sequence). The CDR3 runs 17 residues. V dropped 6 bases and J dropped 4; count of bases not matched to a gene: 16. CDR3 DNA: TGTGCCTGTTATCCCAAGAAAGGGGGGACAGGGGGCACTGAAGCTTTCTTT. This gives the protein CACYPKKGGTGGTEAFF.

This chain links TRBV27 with TRBJ2-1; weak D call: TRBD1 (6 bases). V was trimmed by 4 bases and J by 7 bases, leaving 14 bases between them. Germline assignment: CDR1 MNHEY and CDR2 SMNVEV (reference sequence). The CDR3 consists of 14 residues. This chain's CDR3 is CASSWQGNLNEQFF. In DNA form, the CDR3 reads TGTGCCAGCAGTTGGCAGGGGAACCTTAATGAGCAGTTCTTC.

The gene calls are TRBV11-2 and TRBJ2-3, with D unclear. CDR1 and CDR2 from the germline V gene are SGHAT and FQNNGV. Trimming stripped 2 bases from V and 7 bases from J, with 19 bases between. The CDR3 is 16 residues long. CDR3 nucleotides: TGTGCCAGCAGCTTAATGCGGATCCTACAACGGAATACGCAGTATTTT. It translates to CASSLMRILQRNTQYF.

The chain is built from TRBV6-5 and TRBJ1-3, with D possibly matching TRBD1 (5 bases). V gave up 5 bases and J gave up 1 base, with 12 bases separating them. The CDR3 sequence is 15 residues long. CDR1 is MNHEY, CDR2 SVGAGI, per germline. The chain's CDR3 is CASSTTGVSGNTIYF. The CDR3 coding sequence is TGTGCCAGCAGTACAACAGGAGTATCTGGAAACACCATATATTTT.

The V call is TRBV28, the J call TRBJ1-2, with a weak D call TRBD1 (6 bases). Trimming shortened V by 3 bases and J by 3 bases, and 14 bases separated the two germline ends. Germline loops: CDR1 MDHEN, CDR2 SYDVKM. CDR3 length: 15 residues. The CDR3 DNA reads TGTGCCAGCAGTTTGAATTTGAGGGGGTACTATGGCTACACCTTC. It translates to CASSLNLRGYYGYTF.

The genes are TRBV9 and TRBJ2-7; maybe TRBD1 (6 bases). The CDR3 spans 16 residues. Per the germline V gene, CDR1 is SGDLS and CDR2 is YYNGEE. The V end was cut by 0 bases, the J end by 2 bases, with 15 bases between. CDR3: CASSVGDTGRAYEQYF. Written as DNA, the CDR3 is TGTGCCAGCAGCGTAGGGGATACAGGGAGAGCCTACGAGCAGTACTTC.

This chain joins TRBV3-1 (or the pseudogene TRBV3-2) and TRBJ1-5; no definite D call. The germline gives CDR1 LGHDT, CDR2 YNNKEL (reference sequence). The ends were cut back, 3 bases at V and 6 bases at J, with 12 bases in the middle. The CDR3 consists of 14 residues. CDR3 protein: CASSHWPQVQPQHF. The CDR3 coding sequence is TGTGCCAGCAGCCATTGGCCCCAGGTTCAGCCCCAGCATTTT.

V usage is TRBV19 and J usage is TRBJ2-7, with D possibly matching TRBD2 (6 bases). Trimming took off 8 bases at V and 2 bases at J, with 13 bases between the two ends. This CDR3 spans 13 amino acids. In germline, CDR1 is LNHDA, CDR2 SQIVND (reference sequence). The CDR3 spells CASGRTITYEQYF. The CDR3 nucleotides read TGTGCCAGTGGACGGACTATAACCTACGAGCAGTACTTC.

The table lists this clone with a few counts. This sequence joins TRBV12-3 or TRBV12-4 and TRBJ2-5, with a tentative D call TRBD1 (6 bases). The ends were cut back, 6 bases at V and 1 base at J, with 9 bases in the middle. This CDR3 is 13 amino acids long. CDR3 sequence: CASRGDIQETQYF. CDR3 sequence (DNA): TGTGCCAGCAGGGGGGACATCCAAGAGACCCAGTACTTC.

The genes are TRBV29-1 and TRBJ2-2; TRBD1 matches at 7 bases. This CDR3 is 13 amino acids long. The germline CDR1 and CDR2 sequences are SQVTM and ANQGSEA. The CDR3 DNA reads TGCGCTACCGGGACAGCGAACACCGGGGAGCTGTTTTTT. It codes for CATGTANTGELFF.

This chain uses TRBV18 with TRBJ2-3; possibly TRBD1 for D (6 bases). V lost 4 bases to trimming and J lost 0 bases, with 11 bases between them. The CDR3 covers 15 residues. The germline V gene has CDR1 KGHSH and CDR2 LQKENI. The CDR3 loop is CASSRGTTSTDTQYF. Here the CDR3 DNA reads TGTGCCAGCTCACGAGGGACAACTAGCACAGATACGCAGTATTTT. Based on the CDR3 plus reference TRBV18 and TRBJ2-3, the full variable domain is NAGVMQNPRHLVRRRGQEARLRCSPMKGHSHVYWYRQLPEEGLKFMVYLQKENIIDESGMPKERFSAEFPKEGPSILRIQQVVRGDSAAYFCASSRGTTSTDTQYFGPGTRLTVL.

The chain is built from TRBV18 and TRBJ2-7; D call uncertain. Looked up from germline, CDR1 is KGHSH and CDR2 is LQKENI. With 3 bases removed from V and 3 bases from J, the gap between germline ends came to 9 bases. The CDR3 loop spans 13 amino acids. CDR3 sequence (DNA): TGTGCCAGCTCACCGGTAAAGCACTACGAGCAGTACTTC. Amino acid sequence: CASSPVKHYEQYF.

The V call is TRBV25-1, the J call TRBJ2-1; TRBD1 matches at 8 bases. With V trimmed by 8 bases and J by 6 bases, 15 bases remained unmatched. Germline CDR1 and CDR2: MGHDK and SYGVNS. The CDR3 extends over 16 amino acids. CDR3 sequence: CASGQQGQGARNEQFF. CDR3 sequence (DNA): TGTGCCAGCGGCCAGCAGGGCCAGGGGGCGCGCAATGAGCAGTTCTTC.

This chain joins TRBV29-1 and TRBJ2-5; TRBD2 agrees at 14 bases. The trim removed 6 bases at V and 8 bases at J, leaving 8 bases unmatched. Germline-derived CDR1 and CDR2 are SQVTM and ANQGSEA. CDR3 length equals 14 residues. CDR3: CSVTGLAGGLTQYF. In DNA, the CDR3 is TGCAGCGTCACAGGACTAGCGGGGGGACTTACCCAGTACTTC.

The CDR3 nucleotides read TGCAGCGTAGAGGGGGTTCCGAACACTGAAGCTTTCTTT. It codes for CSVEGVPNTEAFF. The V and J genes are TRBV29-1 and TRBJ1-1, with TRBD1 as a possible D gene (6 bases). Looked up from germline, CDR1 is SQVTM and CDR2 is ANQGSEA. Trimming left V 6 bases short and J 1 base short, with 12 bases between. The CDR3 has 13 residues.

The V call is TRBV27, the J call TRBJ1-2, with 8 bases fitting TRBD1. CDR3 length: 16 residues. Germline trimming cut 5 bases from V and 8 bases from J; bases unmatched to any gene: 16. In germline, CDR1 is MNHEY, CDR2 SMNVEV (reference sequence). CDR3 sequence: CASSRDRGLPKGGYTF. In DNA form, the CDR3 reads TGTGCCAGCAGTCGAGACAGGGGACTTCCCAAGGGAGGCTACACCTTC.

V and J are TRBV7-6 and TRBJ2-1, with a weak D call TRBD1 (5 bases). V was pared by 5 bases and J by 7 bases, with 15 bases between. The V gene's germline CDR1 is SGHVS and CDR2 FNYEAQ. The CDR3 extends over 14 amino acids. CDR3 amino acids: CASSALIGANEQFF. Written as DNA, the CDR3 is TGTGCCAGCAGCGCCCTTATAGGGGCGAATGAGCAGTTCTTC.

V is TRBV2 and J is TRBJ2-2, with D possibly matching TRBD2 (6 bases). The CDR3 covers 19 residues. CDR1 SNHLY and CDR2 FYNNEI come from the germline V gene. The V end lost 8 bases, the J end lost 3 bases, and 28 bases lay between the germline ends. The CDR3 here is CASGGGRYGRRMDTGELFF. CDR3 coding DNA: TGTGCCAGCGGGGGAGGAAGGTACGGGAGAAGGATGGACACCGGGGAGCTGTTTTTT.

This clone occurred once. The chain couples TRBV18 to TRBJ1-2; D unclear. The germline V gene encodes CDR1 KGHSH and CDR2 LQKENI. Trimming left V 0 bases short and J 0 bases short, with 8 bases between. CDR3 length: 15 amino acids. The CDR3 sequence: CASSPPGIPNYGYTF. Written as DNA, the CDR3 is TGTGCCAGCTCACCACCTGGCATACCTAACTATGGCTACACCTTC.

The chain uses TRBV18 and TRBJ1-3; D gene unclear. Trimming took off 2 bases at V and 4 bases at J, with 6 bases between the two ends. CDR1 KGHSH and CDR2 LQKENI come from the germline V gene. The CDR3 spans 13 residues. In DNA, the CDR3 is TGTGCCAGCTCACCATCACACGGAAACACCATATATTTT. It translates to CASSPSHGNTIYF.

This rearrangement joins TRBV2 to TRBJ1-5; 8 bases fit TRBD1. V lost 7 bases to trimming and J lost 0 bases; unmatched junction nucleotides: 14. Germline V gene lookup returns CDR1 SNHLY and CDR2 FYNNEI. This CDR3 has 18 residues. The CDR3 DNA sequence: TGTGCCAGCAAGACGGGGACAGGAGGTACCTATAGCAATCAGCCCCAGCATTTT. This translates into CASKTGTGGTYSNQPQHF.

The J gene is TRBJ2-6, the V gene TRBV7-3, with a weak D call TRBD1 (6 bases). Germline V gives CDR1 SGHTA, CDR2 FQGTGA. The CDR3 consists of 17 residues. Trimming took off 5 bases at V and 0 bases at J, with 14 bases between the two ends. The CDR3 reads CASSRRTVNSGANVLTF. DNA of the CDR3: TGTGCCAGCAGCCGACGGACAGTTAACTCTGGGGCCAACGTCCTGACTTTC.

This chain uses TRBV3-1 (or the pseudogene TRBV3-2) with TRBJ2-7; 9 bases fit TRBD2. This CDR3 has 16 amino acids. V gave up 0 bases and J gave up 6 bases; unmatched junction bases: 9. The germline gives CDR1 LGHDT, CDR2 YNNKEL (reference sequence). Written as DNA, the CDR3 is TGTGCCAGCAGCCAAGATAAGGCTAGCGGGACGTTCGAGCAGTACGTC. Translated, it gives CASSQDKASGTFEQYV.

The CDR3 nucleotides read TGCGCCAGCAGCTTCGGGCAGGGCACTAGCGGGGGACCCCGGGGTGAGCAGTACTTC. It specifies CASSFGQGTSGGPRGEQYF. The chain links TRBV5-1 to TRBJ2-7, with 11 positions matching TRBD2. Germline-derived CDR1 and CDR2 are SGHRS and YFSETQ. With V trimmed by 2 bases and J by 7 bases, 20 bases remained unmatched. The CDR3 consists of 19 residues. Together with reference TRBV5-1 and TRBJ2-7, the CDR3 gives the full variable domain: KAGVTQTPRYLIKTRGQQVTLSCSPISGHRSVSWYQQTPGQGLQFLFEYFSETQRNKGNFPGRFSGRQFSNSRSEMNVSTLELGDSALYLCASSFGQGTSGGPRGEQYFGPGTRLTVT.

This chain links TRBV7-2 with TRBJ2-5; D remains ambiguous. CDR1 is SGHTA, CDR2 FQGNSA, per germline. V was trimmed by 7 bases and J by 2 bases, leaving 14 bases between them. This CDR3 has 14 amino acids. The chain's CDR3 is CASNRGPRQETQYF. CDR3 sequence (DNA): TGTGCCAGCAACCGTGGCCCCCGTCAAGAGACCCAGTACTTC.